Listed below are T cell receptor beta chains from one sample, sequenced in a study of T cells in Graves' hyperthyroidism and ophthalmopathy. TCRdb processed the multiplex PCR reads anew with MiXCR; each CDR3 protein has one entry. The data show 90,000 to 120,000 distinct CDR3 sequences, about 16% seen once. The sequenced sample was blood. The source is a woman aged 45 to 65 with Graves' hyperthyroidism. CDR3s include the opening cysteine and the closing phenylalanine or tryptophan. D genes are given only for firm matches. Some rows have no size entry. The others give once, few or many, or a class for an expanded clone.

len,abundance,d_gene,v_gene,j_gene,CDR3aa,CDR3nt
15,NA,NA,TRBV19,TRBJ1-5,CASSWSGAGNQPQHF,TGTGCCAGTAGCTGGTCCGGGGCGGGCAATCAGCCCCAGCATTTT
14,many,NA,TRBV19,TRBJ1-1,CASSRTVVDPEAFF,TGTGCCAGTAGTCGGACGGTAGTTGACCCTGAAGCTTTCTTT
13,many,NA,TRBV14,TRBJ2-1,CASSQNAGGWQFF,TGTGCCAGCAGCCAAAATGCCGGAGGGTGGCAGTTCTTC
14,few,NA,TRBV10-3,TRBJ2-3,CAISESGSTDTQYF,TGTGCCATCAGTGAGTCGGGTTCCACAGATACGCAGTATTTT
15,many,NA,TRBV10-3,TRBJ1-1,CAISDSPGENTEAFF,TGTGCCATCAGTGACTCCCCAGGGGAGAACACTGAAGCTTTCTTT
14,few,NA,TRBV7-9,TRBJ1-5,CASSFTGPGQPQHF,TGTGCCAGCAGCTTTACAGGGCCGGGTCAGCCCCAGCATTTT
16,many,NA,TRBV10-3,TRBJ2-7,CAISNEIRGAVSVQYF,TGTGCCATCAGTAATGAGATCCGGGGCGCCGTATCAGTGCAGTACTTC
17,many,NA,TRBV6-2/TRBV6-3,TRBJ1-1,CASIPPLGPERGTEAFF,TGTGCCAGCATCCCCCCGCTGGGACCAGAACGGGGCACTGAAGCTTTCTTT
14,many,TRBD2,TRBV20-1,TRBJ2-1,CSADGLADYNEQFF,TGCAGTGCTGATGGACTAGCGGATTACAATGAGCAGTTCTTC
16,many,TRBD2,TRBV3-1,TRBJ2-3,CASSLLGLESTDTQYF,TGTGCCAGCAGCCTGTTAGGACTAGAGTCAACAGATACGCAGTATTTT
14,NA,NA,TRBV7-3,TRBJ2-3,CASSLGVGENTQYF,TGTGCCAGCAGCCTGGGAGTCGGGGAGAATACGCAGTATTTT
15,once,TRBD1,TRBV4-1,TRBJ2-5,CASRQARTGQETQYF,TGCGCCAGCAGACAAGCTAGGACAGGGCAAGAGACCCAGTACTTC
14,many,TRBD2,TRBV5-1,TRBJ2-3,CASSFLAGEGAQYF,TGCGCCAGCAGCTTTCTAGCGGGAGAGGGCGCGCAGTATTTT
15,NA,TRBD2,TRBV7-2,TRBJ2-1,CASRQGLAGEDEQFF,TGTGCCAGCAGACAAGGACTAGCGGGAGAGGACGAGCAGTTCTTC
12,many,TRBD2,TRBV3-1,TRBJ2-3,CASSQGGDTQYF,TGTGCCAGCAGCCAGGGGGGGGATACGCAGTATTTT
14,NA,NA,TRBV7-2,TRBJ1-2,CASSLVGPEYGYTF,TGTGCCAGCAGCTTAGTAGGACCCGAGTATGGCTACACCTTC
15,many,TRBD2,TRBV5-1,TRBJ2-1,CASSLRASGGNEQFF,TGCGCCAGCAGCTTAAGGGCTAGCGGGGGCAATGAGCAGTTCTTC
17,few,NA,TRBV20-1,TRBJ2-3,CSAWGITLHVRTDTQYF,TGCAGTGCGTGGGGGATCACATTACACGTTAGAACAGATACGCAGTATTTT
14,many,NA,TRBV4-1,TRBJ1-1,CASSQGAGNTEAFF,TGCGCCAGCAGCCAAGGGGCAGGGAACACTGAAGCTTTCTTT
13,NA,TRBD1,TRBV20-1,TRBJ2-1,CSARTQGGYEQFF,TGCAGTGCTAGAACACAGGGGGGCTACGAGCAGTTCTTC
17,many,NA,TRBV18,TRBJ2-3,CASSPPDSLARTDTQYF,TGTGCCAGCTCACCGCCGGATTCACTAGCTCGCACAGATACGCAGTATTTT
14,many,NA,TRBV6-5,TRBJ1-5,CASSYDLEDPTKHF,TGTGCCAGCAGTTACGACCTAGAGGATCCAACGAAGCATTTT
15,many,TRBD1,TRBV7-2,TRBJ1-5,CASSFTGEGRQPQHF,TGTGCCAGCAGCTTCACAGGGGAGGGGAGGCAGCCCCAGCATTTT
13,many,NA,TRBV9,TRBJ2-3,CASSVVSADTQYF,TGTGCCAGCAGCGTAGTAAGCGCAGATACGCAGTATTTT
11,many,NA,TRBV5-1,TRBJ1-5,CASSYHQPQHF,TGCGCCAGCAGCTACCATCAGCCCCAGCATTTT
14,many,NA,TRBV28,TRBJ1-1,CAIKESGGGIEAFF,TGTGCCATAAAAGAGTCGGGCGGTGGAATTGAAGCTTTCTTT
16,many,NA,TRBV9,TRBJ2-2,CASSHQSRANTGELFF,TGTGCCAGCAGCCATCAGAGCAGGGCGAACACCGGGGAGCTGTTTTTT
19,many,NA,TRBV12-5,TRBJ1-2,CASGLDPHVGGSSNYGYTF,TGTGCTAGTGGTTTGGACCCCCATGTTGGAGGCAGCTCTAACTATGGCTACACCTTC
18,many,TRBD1,TRBV6-1,TRBJ1-3,CATHRTQQGVGSGNTIYF,TGTGCCACTCACCGAACTCAACAGGGGGTAGGGTCTGGAAACACCATATATTTT
13,many,TRBD2,TRBV20-1,TRBJ2-1,CSATSGADNEQFF,TGCAGTGCTACTAGCGGGGCTGACAATGAGCAGTTCTTC
16,once,NA,TRBV7-9,TRBJ1-4,CASSFSEVEENEKLFF,TGTGCCAGCAGCTTTTCCGAGGTGGAGGAGAATGAAAAACTGTTTTTT
18,many,TRBD1,TRBV5-6,TRBJ2-6,CASSPKGQGARGANVLTF,TGTGCCAGCAGCCCGAAAGGACAGGGGGCGCGGGGGGCCAACGTCCTGACTTTC
13,many,NA,TRBV20-1,TRBJ1-4,CSARSEREEKLFF,TGCAGTGCTAGGTCAGAGCGTGAAGAAAAACTGTTTTTT
15,many,TRBD2,TRBV20-1,TRBJ2-1,CSATPGLAEYNEQFF,TGCAGTGCTACTCCCGGACTAGCGGAATACAATGAGCAGTTCTTC
19,many,TRBD2,TRBV7-3,TRBJ2-1,CASSLRALAGEASYNEQFF,TGTGCCAGCAGCTTAAGGGCCCTAGCGGGAGAAGCGTCCTACAATGAGCAGTTCTTC
15,many,TRBD2,TRBV30,TRBJ2-3,CASRGAGGLPDTQYF,TGTGCCTCCCGGGGAGCGGGAGGGTTGCCAGATACGCAGTATTTT
14,NA,NA,TRBV29-1,TRBJ2-1,CSARQGSSYNEQFF,TGCAGCGCCCGGCAAGGGAGCTCCTACAATGAGCAGTTCTTC
15,NA,TRBD2,TRBV7-9,TRBJ2-5,CASSPTSGRSETQYF,TGTGCCAGCAGCCCGACTAGCGGGAGATCAGAGACCCAGTACTTC
13,NA,TRBD2,TRBV5-6,TRBJ2-3,CASTRGGPDTQYF,TGTGCCAGCACCCGGGGGGGGCCAGATACGCAGTATTTT
16,NA,TRBD2,TRBV20-1,TRBJ2-7,CSADPGEAGDSYEQYF,TGCAGTGCTGACCCAGGGGAAGCGGGAGATTCGTACGAGCAGTACTTC
14,NA,TRBD1,TRBV28,TRBJ2-7,CASTRQGGTYEQYF,TGTGCCAGCACAAGACAGGGGGGGACCTACGAGCAGTACTTC